Sequencing of this T cell receptor beta chain was carried out in a study of cytomegalovirus exposure and HLA in healthy donors. Study results and limitations: Across HLA loci, a later analysis found differing TCR association rates, with DRB1 most and HLA-C fewest.

The length of the CDR3 is 14 residues. About this clone: Its antigen is still unknown.

PCR used 60 Vbeta primers and 13 Jbeta primers. TCRdb keeps only in-frame clones here, not all; method: immunoSEQ multiplex PCR. The sample includes 150,000 to 200,000 clones, 80% to 85% seen only once; the top ten take 1.2%. The TCR was taken from a boy aged 2 to 10 in good health and CMV-seronegative. Material for sequencing was PBMCs. The V gene is TRBV21-1, the J gene TRBJ2-1; TRBD2, the table's D call, lacks a check against the DNA. TRBV21-1 is an annotated pseudogene. In nucleotides, the CDR3 is TGTGCCAGCAGCGCAACTAGCGGGTCTAATGAGCAGTTCTTC. This sequence encodes CASSATSGSNEQFF.